This passage covers 2 T cell receptor beta chains from one sample sequenced in a study of cytomegalovirus exposure and HLA in healthy donors (dated by TCRdb to the late 2010s). Library method: the immunoSEQ multiplex PCR assay. For the multiplex PCR, a mixture combining 60 forward primers for TCR Vbeta segments and 13 reverse primers for TCR Jbeta segments was used. This is the immuneACCESS table as TCRdb keeps it, with only in-frame sequences that have V and J called. A part of the clones is gone; compared with another copy, unresolved V genes explain less than half, and the rest is unexplained. This sample holds 150,000 to 200,000 clones; less than 75% were observed only once. The leading ten clones occupy approximately 1.5% of the sample. Sequencing used PBMCs. The receptors stem from a girl aged 10 to 17 in good health and CMV-seronegative.

This clone was found once. This chain connects TRBV2 to TRBJ2-1; perhaps TRBD2 as D (5 bases). The CDR3 totals 12 residues. The germline V gene has CDR1 SNHLY and CDR2 FYNNEI. V lost 3 bases and J lost 13, with 13 bases in between. The DNA of the CDR3 is TGTGCCAGCAGTGAGAGGACTTTAGCCCAGTTCTTC. Translating it yields CASSERTLAQFF.

V gene TRBV7-9 combines with J gene TRBJ2-5; no firm D call. V lost 8 bases and J 5 bases, leaving 6 bases between the germline ends. Per germline, CDR1 SEHNR and CDR2 FQNEAQ (reference sequence). This CDR3 has 10 amino acids. The CDR3 sequence is CASEAETQYF. The CDR3 bases are TGTGCCAGCGAGGCGGAGACCCAGTACTTC.